This TCR beta chain was captured by sequencing in a study of blood T cell repertoires in COVID-19. Study information: COVID-19 samples from acute and convalescent phases originated in the United States, Italy and Spain.

V lost 1 base, J lost 5 bases, and 7 bases stayed unmatched. CDR1 and CDR2 (germline): SEHNR, FQNEAQ (reference sequence). This CDR3 contains 15 residues. Source study methods: From reference gene primer amplification, estimates of nucleated cell counts were derived. The repertoire was sequenced with immunoSEQ multiplex PCR; TCRdb's copy has only in-frame clones and lacks some. V, J and clone size are those of that table, while D and trimming were read from the DNA. This sample carries under 200,000 clones, 65% to 85% of them seen once, and the ten largest clones take more than 3%. This clonotype was sampled from a woman aged 25 to 39 who had been exposed to COVID-19. This chain links TRBV7-9 with TRBJ1-2; 7 nucleotides agree with TRBD1. The sample taken for sequencing was PBMCs or T cells enriched from blood (not recorded which). CDR3: CASSLVRDRKYGYTF. The CDR3 DNA reads as TGTGCCAGCAGCTTAGTCCGGGACAGAAAGTATGGCTACACCTTC.